This T cell receptor beta chain came from a study of T cell repertoires in cytomegalovirus infection (dated by TCRdb to 2018 to 2020). Notes on the research overall: Because public TCR beta signatures pointed to carriage of CMV infection together with the matching HLA type, the HLA type of each donor mattered for the analysis.

This clonotype showed up many times. This clone's antigen is unknown. No quality values exist for individual bases; no much larger clone is one base distant. Results and caveats for the whole study, not just this receptor: Cumulative frequency of public TCR beta family members discriminated carriers of CMV infection plus the relevant HLA type in this cohort and an independent roughly 340-donor cohort. The ex vivo response was dominated by HLA-C-restricted CMV-specific TCR beta clonotypes, which also provided the single most frequent clonotype in two of eight donors.

The CDR3 measures 16 amino acids from cysteine to phenylalanine. CDR3 DNA is the only sequence kept; it has 48 bases, read in frame from the first base. The germline V gene (reference sequence) supplies CDR1 DFQATT and CDR2 SNEGSKA. V is reduced by 0 bases and J by 2 bases, leaving a spacing of 16 bases between them. The instrument was an Illumina HiSeq 1500. Using fastp trimming at Q25 and MiXCR clonotype assembly, TCRdb reanalyzed the public sequencing data and kept in-frame beta chains. Rows are unified per CDR3 protein, each entry keeping the most common DNA and genes. The sample records around 450,000 distinct CDR3 sequences, about 11% of which are singletons. Roughly 10% of the sample is taken by the ten largest.

The chain is made from TRBV20-1 and TRBJ1-2; the D segment cannot be called with confidence. The source is a human donor in good health (CMV status not recorded). Some clones in this sample may be carry-over from other donors' samples. The sequenced material came from PBMCs. The nucleotide sequence reads as follows: TGCAGTGCTAGAGATCCCTCCGTTACACGCAACTATGGCTACACCTTC. This translates into CSARDPSVTRNYGYTF.